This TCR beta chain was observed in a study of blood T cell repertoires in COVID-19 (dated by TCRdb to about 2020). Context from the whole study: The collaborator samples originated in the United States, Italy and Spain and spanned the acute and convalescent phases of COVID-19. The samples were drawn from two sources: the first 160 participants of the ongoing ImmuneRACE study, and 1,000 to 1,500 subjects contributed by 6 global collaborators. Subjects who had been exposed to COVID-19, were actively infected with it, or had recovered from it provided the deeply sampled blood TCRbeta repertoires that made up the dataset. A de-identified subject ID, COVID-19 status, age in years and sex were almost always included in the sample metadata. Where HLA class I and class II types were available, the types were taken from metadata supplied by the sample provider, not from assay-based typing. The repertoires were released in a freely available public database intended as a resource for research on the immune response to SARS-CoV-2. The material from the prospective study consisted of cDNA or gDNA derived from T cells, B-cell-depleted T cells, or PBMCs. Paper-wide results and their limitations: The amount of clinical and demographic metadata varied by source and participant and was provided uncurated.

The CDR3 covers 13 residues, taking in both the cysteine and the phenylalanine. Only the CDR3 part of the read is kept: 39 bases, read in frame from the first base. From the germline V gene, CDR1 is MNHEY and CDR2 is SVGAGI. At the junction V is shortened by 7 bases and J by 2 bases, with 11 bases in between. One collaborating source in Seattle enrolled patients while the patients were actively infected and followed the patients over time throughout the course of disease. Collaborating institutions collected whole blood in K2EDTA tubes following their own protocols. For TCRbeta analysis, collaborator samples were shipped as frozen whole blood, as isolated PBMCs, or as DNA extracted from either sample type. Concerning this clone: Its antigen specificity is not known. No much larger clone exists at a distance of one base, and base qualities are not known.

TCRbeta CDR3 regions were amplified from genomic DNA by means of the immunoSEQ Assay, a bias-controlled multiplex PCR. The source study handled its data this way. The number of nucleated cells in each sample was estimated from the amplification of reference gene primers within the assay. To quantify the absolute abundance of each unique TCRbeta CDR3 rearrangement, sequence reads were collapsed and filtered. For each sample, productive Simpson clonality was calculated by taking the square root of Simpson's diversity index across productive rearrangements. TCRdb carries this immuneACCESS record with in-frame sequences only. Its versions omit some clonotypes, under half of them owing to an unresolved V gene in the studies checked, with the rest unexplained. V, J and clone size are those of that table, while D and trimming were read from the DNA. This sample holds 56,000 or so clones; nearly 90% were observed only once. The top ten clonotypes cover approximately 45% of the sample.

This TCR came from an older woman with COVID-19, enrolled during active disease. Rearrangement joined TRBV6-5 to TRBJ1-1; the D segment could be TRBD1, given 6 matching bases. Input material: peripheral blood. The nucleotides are TGTGCCAGCACTCTGGACAGTAACACTGAAGCTTTCTTT. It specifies CASTLDSNTEAFF.